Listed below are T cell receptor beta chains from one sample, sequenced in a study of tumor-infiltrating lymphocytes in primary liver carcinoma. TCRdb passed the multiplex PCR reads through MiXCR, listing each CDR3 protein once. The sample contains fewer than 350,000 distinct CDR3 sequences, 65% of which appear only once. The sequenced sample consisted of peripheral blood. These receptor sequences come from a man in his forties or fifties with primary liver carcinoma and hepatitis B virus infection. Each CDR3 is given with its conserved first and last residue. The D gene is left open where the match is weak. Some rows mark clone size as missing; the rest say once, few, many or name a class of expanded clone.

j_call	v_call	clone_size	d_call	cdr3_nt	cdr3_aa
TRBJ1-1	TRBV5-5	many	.	TGTGCCAGCAGCTTGGATACAGGGAGGACTGAAGCTTTCTTT	CASSLDTGRTEAFF
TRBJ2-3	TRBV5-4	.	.	TGTGCCAGCAGCTCCAGTATTCAAGGTACGCAGTATTTT	CASSSSIQGTQYF
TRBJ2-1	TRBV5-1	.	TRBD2	TGCGCCAGCAGCTTGGAGGGCGGGAGGAGGTACAATGAGCAGTTCTTC	CASSLEGGRRYNEQFF
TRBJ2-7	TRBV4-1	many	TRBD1	TGCGCCAGCAGCCAGACAGGGGGGGAGCAGTACTTC	CASSQTGGEQYF
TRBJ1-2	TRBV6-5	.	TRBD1	TGTGCCATATGGGACAGCGGGGGCTATGGCTACACCTTC	CAIWDSGGYGYTF
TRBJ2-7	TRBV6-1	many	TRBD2	TGTGCCAGCAGTGGGGGCTTTAGCGGGAGGGGCTACGAGCAGTACTTC	CASSGGFSGRGYEQYF
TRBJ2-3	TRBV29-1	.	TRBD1	TGCAGCGTCATAGGACAGGGTGGGGACACGCACTATTTT	CSVIGQGGDTHYF
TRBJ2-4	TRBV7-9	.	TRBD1	TGTGCCAGCAGCAGACAGGGCTCGTTAGCCAAAAACATTCAGTACTTC	CASSRQGSLAKNIQYF
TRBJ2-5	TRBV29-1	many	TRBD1	TGCAGCGTTGGAGGGACAGGGGTGTCGGAGACCCAGTACTTC	CSVGGTGVSETQYF
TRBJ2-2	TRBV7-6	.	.	TGTGCCAGCAGCTTAGGTCCGGGACTGGGAATTACCGGGGAGCTGTTTTTT	CASSLGPGLGITGELFF
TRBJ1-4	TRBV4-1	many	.	TGCGCCAGCAGCCATGATTTCGAGAATGTAGTTGAAAAACTGTTTTTT	CASSHDFENVVEKLFF
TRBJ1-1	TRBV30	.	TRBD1	TGTGCCTGGAGTGACAGGGGTGGCACTGAAGCTTTCTTT	CAWSDRGGTEAFF
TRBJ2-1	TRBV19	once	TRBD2	TGTGCCAGTAGTACTGCCCTAGCGGCTTACAATGAGCGGTTCTTC	CASSTALAAYNERFF
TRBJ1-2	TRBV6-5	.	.	TGTGCCTGCAAACTGGGGGCAGATCCTGGCTACACCTTC	CACKLGADPGYTF
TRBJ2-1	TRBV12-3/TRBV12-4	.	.	TGCGCCAGCAGTCGGAAAAAATACAATGAGCAGCTCTTC	CASSRKKYNEQLF
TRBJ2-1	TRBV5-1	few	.	TGCGCCAGCAGCTTAGTCGATTCCGGTGAGCAGTTCTTC	CASSLVDSGEQFF
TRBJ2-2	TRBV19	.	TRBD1	TGTGCCAGTAGTATCGGGACAGGGACGTGGGAGCTGTTTTTT	CASSIGTGTWELFF
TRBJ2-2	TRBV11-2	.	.	TGTGCCAGCAGCTCCGGGACCGGGGAGCTGTCTTTT	CASSSGTGELSF
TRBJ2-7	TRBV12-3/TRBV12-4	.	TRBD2	TGTGCCAGCAGTGCGATAGCGGGAGGTATCTACGAGCACTACTTC	CASSAIAGGIYEHYF
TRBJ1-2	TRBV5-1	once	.	TGCGCCAGCAGCATGGGACATTATGGCTACACCTTC	CASSMGHYGYTF
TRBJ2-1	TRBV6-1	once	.	TGTGCCAGCAGTAAACACCTCGGGAGTAGCTCCTACAATGAGCAGTTCTTC	CASSKHLGSSSYNEQFF
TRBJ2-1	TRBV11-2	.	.	TGTGCCAGCAGCTTAGTAGCGGAAGTCTATAATGAGCAGTTCTTC	CASSLVAEVYNEQFF
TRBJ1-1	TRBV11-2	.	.	TGTGCCAGCAGCTTAGTAGGGTGGCGTAAGTCCATGAACATTGGAGCTTTCTTT	CASSLVGWRKSMNIGAFF
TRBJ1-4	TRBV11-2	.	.	TGTGTCAGCAGCCCAAGCCCAGATAGGCTGGCTAATGAAAAACTGTTTTTT	CVSSPSPDRLANEKLFF
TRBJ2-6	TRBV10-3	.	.	TGTGCCACCAGAGGGTCCAAGGGGGGGGCCAACGTCCTGACTTTC	CATRGSKGGANVLTF
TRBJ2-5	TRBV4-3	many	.	TGCGCCAGCAGCCAAGGGAACCAAGAGACCCAGTACTTC	CASSQGNQETQYF
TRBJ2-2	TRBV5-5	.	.	TGCGCCAGCAGCAGAGGGACAAGGGAGCGGCGGACCGGGGAGCTGTTTTTT	CASSRGTRERRTGELFF
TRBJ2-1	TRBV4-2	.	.	TGTGCCAGCTGGCTCACACGCGGGACTTCCCCTAATGAGCAGTTCTTC	CASWLTRGTSPNEQFF
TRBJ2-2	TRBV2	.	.	TGTACCAGCACAACTCAGGGTTTCCTTTTTTTCGTCGGGGAGCTGTTTTTT	CTSTTQGFLFFVGELFF
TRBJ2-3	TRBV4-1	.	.	TGCGCCAGCAGCCAGGACATCAGCCCGTTGAGCATAGATACACAGTATTTT	CASSQDISPLSIDTQYF
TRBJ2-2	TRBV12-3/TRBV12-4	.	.	TGTGCCAGTTCCGTTTTAGGAGGAGGGGAGCCGTTTTTT	CASSVLGGGEPFF
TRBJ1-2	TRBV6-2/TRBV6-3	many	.	TGTGCCAGCAGTTACTCGAAGCAGCCACCAGCTAACTATGGCTACACCTTC	CASSYSKQPPANYGYTF
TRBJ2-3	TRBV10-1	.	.	TGCACCAGCAGTGAATTAAGATCGGGGTCGGGCACAGATACGCAGTATTTT	CTSSELRSGSGTDTQYF
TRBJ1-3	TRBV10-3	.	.	TGTGCCATCAGTGAGGAAGCATTTGGGAACATCATATATTTT	CAISEEAFGNIIYF
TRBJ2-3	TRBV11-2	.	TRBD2	TGTACCAGCAGCCCTCCGGGACTAGCGGGGTTCACAGATACGCAGTATTTT	CTSSPPGLAGFTDTQYF
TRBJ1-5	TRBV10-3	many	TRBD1	TGTGCCATCAGTGAGGCTCTAGGACAGGGAGGGAATCAGCCCCAGCATTTT	CAISEALGQGGNQPQHF
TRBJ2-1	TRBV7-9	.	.	TGTGCCAGCAGCTTAGAATCGAAGCCCTACAATGAGCAGTTCTTC	CASSLESKPYNEQFF
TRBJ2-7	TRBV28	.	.	TGTGCCAGCAGTTCCGACCCCTGGGGAACCTACGAGCAGTACTTC	CASSSDPWGTYEQYF
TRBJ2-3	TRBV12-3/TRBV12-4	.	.	TGTGCCAGCAGCCTGATTAGCGAAGGAGATACGCAGTATTTT	CASSLISEGDTQYF
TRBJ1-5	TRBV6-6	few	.	TGTGCCAGCAGTTACCTCACGGAGAGCAATCAGCCCCAGCATTTT	CASSYLTESNQPQHF
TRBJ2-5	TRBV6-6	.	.	TGTGCCAGGAGTTACCAGGCAGGTCAAGTGACCCAGTACTTC	CARSYQAGQVTQYF
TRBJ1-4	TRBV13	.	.	TGTGCCAGCAGCCTCGAGGGAGAGAATCTGTTTTTT	CASSLEGENLFF